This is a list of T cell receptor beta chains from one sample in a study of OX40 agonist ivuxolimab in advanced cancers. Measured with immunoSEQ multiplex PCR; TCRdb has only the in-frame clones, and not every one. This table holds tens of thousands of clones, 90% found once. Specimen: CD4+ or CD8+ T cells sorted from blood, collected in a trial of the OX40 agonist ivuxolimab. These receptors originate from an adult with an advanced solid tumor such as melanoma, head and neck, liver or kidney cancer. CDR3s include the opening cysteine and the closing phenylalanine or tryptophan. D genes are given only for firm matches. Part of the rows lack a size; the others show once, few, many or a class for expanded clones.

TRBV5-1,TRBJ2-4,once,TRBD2,CASSWGLAGGGQNIQYF,TGCGCCAGCAGCTGGGGACTAGCGGGAGGAGGTCAAAACATTCAGTACTTC
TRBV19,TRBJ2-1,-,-,CASSIAIPSYNEQFF,TGTGCCAGTAGTATAGCAATACCTTCCTACAATGAGCAGTTCTTC
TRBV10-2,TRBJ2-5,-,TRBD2,CASSLAVQETQYF,TGCGCCAGCAGTCTAGCGGTCCAAGAGACCCAGTACTTC
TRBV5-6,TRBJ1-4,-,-,CASSFRGPTNEKLFF,TGTGCCAGCAGCTTTAGAGGGCCAACTAATGAAAAACTGTTTTTT
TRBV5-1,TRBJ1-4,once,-,CASSLNGGEGEKLFF,TGCGCCAGCAGCTTGAATGGGGGGGAAGGAGAAAAACTGTTTTTT
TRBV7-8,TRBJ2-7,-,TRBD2,CASSFPGGEQYF,TGTGCCAGCAGCTTCCCGGGAGGTGAGCAGTACTTC
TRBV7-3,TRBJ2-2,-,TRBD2,CASSSRGSGTGELFF,TGTGCCAGCAGCTCGCGGGGGTCGGGCACCGGGGAGCTGTTTTTT
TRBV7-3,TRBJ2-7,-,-,CASSFGSGYEQYF,TGTGCCAGCAGCTTTGGTTCGGGCTACGAGCAGTACTTC
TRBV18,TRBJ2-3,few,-,CASSPTDTQYF,TGTGCCAGCTCACCCACAGATACGCAGTATTTT
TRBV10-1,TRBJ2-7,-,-,CASSATAYTQQYF,TGCGCCAGCAGTGCAACCGCTTACACTCAGCAGTACTTC
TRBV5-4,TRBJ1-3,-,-,CASSLELSGNTIYF,TGTGCCAGCAGCTTGGAGCTTTCTGGAAACACCATATATTTT
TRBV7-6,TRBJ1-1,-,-,CASSLLTGGSTEAFF,TGTGCCAGCAGCTTGTTGACAGGCGGGAGCACTGAAGCTTTCTTT
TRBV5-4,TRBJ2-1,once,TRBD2,CASSWGAGGLNNEQFF,TGTGCCAGCAGCTGGGGAGCGGGGGGCCTTAACAATGAGCAGTTCTTC
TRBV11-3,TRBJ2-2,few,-,CASSLESGVGELFF,TGTGCCAGCAGCTTAGAATCAGGGGTCGGGGAGCTGTTTTTT
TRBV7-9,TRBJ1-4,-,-,CASSLGQGNEKLFF,TGTGCCAGCAGCTTAGGCCAGGGGAATGAAAAACTGTTTTTT
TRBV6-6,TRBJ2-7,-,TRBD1,CASSSRGPYEQYF,TGTGCCAGCAGCTCCAGGGGGCCTTACGAGCAGTACTTC
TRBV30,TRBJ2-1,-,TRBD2,CAWGFRGSWDEQFF,TGTGCCTGGGGCTTTCGCGGGAGTTGGGATGAGCAGTTCTTC
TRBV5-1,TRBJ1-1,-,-,CASSLLRMNTEAFF,TGCGCCAGCAGCTTGCTCAGGATGAACACTGAAGCTTTCTTT
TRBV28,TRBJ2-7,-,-,CASSLHKRRSSYEQYF,TGTGCCAGCAGTTTACACAAACGGAGGAGCTCCTACGAGCAGTACTTC
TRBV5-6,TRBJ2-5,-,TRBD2,CASSLLSGRVETQYF,TGTGCCAGCAGCTTGCTCAGCGGGAGGGTTGAGACCCAGTACTTC
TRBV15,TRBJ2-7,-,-,CATSRERGPRVRAYEQYF,TGTGCCACCAGCAGAGAGCGGGGCCCCAGGGTTAGGGCCTACGAGCAGTACTTC
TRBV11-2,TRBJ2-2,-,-,CASRVMGAGELFF,TGTGCCAGCAGGGTAATGGGAGCCGGGGAGCTGTTTTTT
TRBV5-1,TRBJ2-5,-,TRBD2,CASSKGTSTNQETQYF,TGCGCCAGCAGCAAAGGGACTAGCACAAACCAAGAGACCCAGTACTTC
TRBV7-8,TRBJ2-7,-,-,CASSLQGRSLSYEQYF,TGTGCCAGCAGCCTCCAGGGCAGGTCTCTTTCCTACGAGCAGTACTTC
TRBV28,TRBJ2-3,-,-,CASSSLPVANTQYF,TGTGCCAGCAGTTCCCTTCCGGTGGCGAATACGCAGTATTTT
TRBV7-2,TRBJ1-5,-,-,CASSPLGGSNQPQHF,TGTGCCAGCAGCCCCTTGGGAGGTTCCAATCAGCCCCAGCATTTT
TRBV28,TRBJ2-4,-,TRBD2,CASSSTSGRAGGKNIQYF,TGTGCCAGCAGTTCGACTAGCGGGAGGGCCGGGGGCAAAAACATTCAGTACTTC